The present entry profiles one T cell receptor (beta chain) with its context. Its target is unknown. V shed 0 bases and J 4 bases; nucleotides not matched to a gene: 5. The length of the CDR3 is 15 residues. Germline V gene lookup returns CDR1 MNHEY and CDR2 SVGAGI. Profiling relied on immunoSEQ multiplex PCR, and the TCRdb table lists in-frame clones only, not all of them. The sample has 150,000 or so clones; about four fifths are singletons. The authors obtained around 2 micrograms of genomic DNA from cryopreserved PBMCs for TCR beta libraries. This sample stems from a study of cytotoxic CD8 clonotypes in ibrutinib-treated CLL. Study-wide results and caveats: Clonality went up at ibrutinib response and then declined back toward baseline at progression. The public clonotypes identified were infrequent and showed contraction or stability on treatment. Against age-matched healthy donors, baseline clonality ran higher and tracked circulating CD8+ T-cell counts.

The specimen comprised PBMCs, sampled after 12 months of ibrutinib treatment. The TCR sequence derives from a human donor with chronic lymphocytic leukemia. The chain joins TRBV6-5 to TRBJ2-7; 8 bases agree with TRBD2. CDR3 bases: TGTGCCAGCAGTTACTCGGGGACTAGGCCTTACGAGCAGTACTTC. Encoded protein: CASSYSGTRPYEQYF.